These T cell receptor beta chains were read from a single sample in a study of cytomegalovirus exposure and HLA in healthy donors. Sequenced by immunoSEQ multiplex PCR; TCRdb stores in-frame clones only, minus some. The sample lists 90,000 to 120,000 clones, 70% to 90% occurring once. Sequences were obtained from PBMCs. The receptors derive from a woman between 18 and 29 years old in good health and CMV-seronegative. The conserved cysteine and the conserved F or W are not part of the CDR3 here. Fields, in order: CDR3 protein, D gene, clone size, V gene. A D gene is named only where the DNA matches it firmly. Where a row states a size, it is once, few, many or the class of an expanded clone; other rows omit it.

CDR3 protein: ASRAGASYNEQF
D gene: -
clone size: -
V gene: TRBV6-5

CDR3 protein: ASREDRAVQDEQF
D gene: TRBD1
clone size: -
V gene: TRBV2

CDR3 protein: ASSEEGWTAWYSNQPQH
D gene: -
clone size: -
V gene: TRBV2

CDR3 protein: ASSSQVATNEKLF
D gene: -
clone size: -
V gene: TRBV6-1

CDR3 protein: AWARDSNEQF
D gene: TRBD1
clone size: -
V gene: TRBV30

CDR3 protein: ASSQEGGQGANTGELF
D gene: TRBD1
clone size: -
V gene: TRBV4-2

CDR3 protein: ASSLERTGLPDTQY
D gene: TRBD1
clone size: -
V gene: TRBV7-2

CDR3 protein: ASSYLQGAGEKLF
D gene: TRBD1
clone size: -
V gene: TRBV6-5

CDR3 protein: ASSKTGLTGNTIY
D gene: TRBD1
clone size: -
V gene: TRBV4-1

CDR3 protein: ASSHKTGEPTEAF
D gene: TRBD1
clone size: -
V gene: TRBV4-1

CDR3 protein: ASSMVSGTATYEQY
D gene: TRBD1
clone size: -
V gene: TRBV19

CDR3 protein: AVSRTGRDEQF
D gene: TRBD1
clone size: -
V gene: TRBV9

CDR3 protein: ASSLQGTNSPLH
D gene: -
clone size: once
V gene: TRBV7-6

CDR3 protein: ASSGGTGETGELF
D gene: TRBD1
clone size: few
V gene: TRBV6-1

CDR3 protein: AWSVAPNTGELF
D gene: -
clone size: once
V gene: TRBV30

CDR3 protein: AISVGQGPYEQY
D gene: TRBD1
clone size: -
V gene: TRBV10-3

CDR3 protein: ASSRTVYNSPLH
D gene: -
clone size: -
V gene: TRBV6-5

CDR3 protein: AWSPLGNTIY
D gene: -
clone size: -
V gene: TRBV30

CDR3 protein: ASSLDRGGQPQH
D gene: TRBD1
clone size: -
V gene: TRBV28

CDR3 protein: ATRTKYRGNSPLH
D gene: -
clone size: -
V gene: TRBV15

CDR3 protein: ASSLRSLAGDNEQF
D gene: TRBD2
clone size: -
V gene: TRBV7-9

CDR3 protein: AISEGGGVANEKLF
D gene: -
clone size: once
V gene: TRBV10-3

CDR3 protein: ASSLASGLAGGETQY
D gene: TRBD2
clone size: -
V gene: TRBV27

CDR3 protein: ASRGGSGNEQF
D gene: TRBD2
clone size: -
V gene: TRBV9

CDR3 protein: AISAAGDRPIQPQH
D gene: TRBD1
clone size: -
V gene: TRBV10-3

CDR3 protein: ASSFYGTELPTEQY
D gene: TRBD1
clone size: -
V gene: TRBV27

CDR3 protein: AWRKSPSQY
D gene: -
clone size: -
V gene: TRBV30

CDR3 protein: AWSVGTSFTYEQY
D gene: -
clone size: -
V gene: TRBV30

CDR3 protein: ASTSPGPIAGGYYEQY
D gene: TRBD2
clone size: -
V gene: TRBV28

CDR3 protein: ASSQTGDLRYGYT
D gene: TRBD1
clone size: few
V gene: TRBV14

CDR3 protein: ASKWLGAEETQY
D gene: -
clone size: -
V gene: TRBV28